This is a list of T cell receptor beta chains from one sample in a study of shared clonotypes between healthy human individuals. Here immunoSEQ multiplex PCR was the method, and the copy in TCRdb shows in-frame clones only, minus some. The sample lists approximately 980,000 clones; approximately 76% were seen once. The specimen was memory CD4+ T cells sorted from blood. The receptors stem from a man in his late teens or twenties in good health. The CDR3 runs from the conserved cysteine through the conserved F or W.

CDR3 protein: CASSESWDGGYGYTF
J gene: TRBJ1-2
V gene: TRBV2

CDR3 protein: CASSIKESLVGEKLFF
J gene: TRBJ1-4
V gene: TRBV19

CDR3 protein: CASRRGENTGELFF
J gene: TRBJ2-2
V gene: TRBV6-6

CDR3 protein: CSVLQGIVGELFF
J gene: TRBJ2-2
V gene: TRBV29-1

CDR3 protein: CASSQEFFYDRVNEKLFF
J gene: TRBJ1-4
V gene: TRBV4-1

CDR3 protein: CASSPQPNTEAFF
J gene: TRBJ1-1
V gene: TRBV7-3

CDR3 protein: CASSLNLLGELFF
J gene: TRBJ2-2
V gene: TRBV7-9

CDR3 protein: CASSLTRGVEETQYF
J gene: TRBJ2-5
V gene: TRBV5-1

CDR3 protein: CASIEEGLAGEGTQYF
J gene: TRBJ2-3
V gene: TRBV10-2

CDR3 protein: CASSSTATNEKLFF
J gene: TRBJ1-4
V gene: TRBV5-1

CDR3 protein: CASSPDIPGGSGNTIYF
J gene: TRBJ1-3
V gene: TRBV7-6

CDR3 protein: CASSRGPVGDEQYF
J gene: TRBJ2-7
V gene: TRBV7-2

CDR3 protein: CASSLPGQGHEQYF
J gene: TRBJ2-7
V gene: TRBV28

CDR3 protein: CASRPTQANTGELFF
J gene: TRBJ2-2
V gene: TRBV5-1

CDR3 protein: CASSQTASGGHQETQYF
J gene: TRBJ2-5
V gene: TRBV4-2

CDR3 protein: CASSPIPGETQYF
J gene: TRBJ2-5
V gene: TRBV18

CDR3 protein: CASSEGRIVETQYF
J gene: TRBJ2-5
V gene: TRBV6-1

CDR3 protein: CASSLVQGGEKLFF
J gene: TRBJ1-4
V gene: TRBV7-9

CDR3 protein: CAWSPRTGQGNQPQHF
J gene: TRBJ1-5
V gene: TRBV30

CDR3 protein: CASSHDTDTQYF
J gene: TRBJ2-3
V gene: TRBV6-1

CDR3 protein: CSSSSGEGYTF
J gene: TRBJ1-2
V gene: TRBV29-1

CDR3 protein: CASSPGQVGRYGYTF
J gene: TRBJ1-2
V gene: TRBV28

CDR3 protein: CASRPGGNTIYF
J gene: TRBJ1-3
V gene: TRBV7-2

CDR3 protein: CASSVIEVSTDTQYF
J gene: TRBJ2-3
V gene: TRBV2

CDR3 protein: CASSEGSFSGNTIYF
J gene: TRBJ1-3
V gene: TRBV6-1

CDR3 protein: CASSELHLPLYEQYF
J gene: TRBJ2-7
V gene: TRBV6-1

CDR3 protein: CASNRLAGTYNEQFF
J gene: TRBJ2-1
V gene: TRBV6-1

CDR3 protein: CASSLIADTEAFF
J gene: TRBJ1-1
V gene: TRBV10-2

CDR3 protein: CASSPDGQAIFNEQYF
J gene: TRBJ2-7
V gene: TRBV7-6

CDR3 protein: CASRPSLARWNIQYF
J gene: TRBJ2-4
V gene: TRBV2

CDR3 protein: CASSLAEGGGYTF
J gene: TRBJ1-2
V gene: TRBV7-8

CDR3 protein: CASRQLAGGDQPQHF
J gene: TRBJ1-5
V gene: TRBV7-8

CDR3 protein: CASSLDGVLIDTQYF
J gene: TRBJ2-3
V gene: TRBV7-2

CDR3 protein: CASGGQANEQFF
J gene: TRBJ2-1
V gene: TRBV5-4

CDR3 protein: CASRTAPYNSPLHF
J gene: TRBJ1-6
V gene: TRBV2